This T cell receptor beta chain was recovered during a study of shared clonotypes between healthy human individuals. Sequencing of unsorted PBMC DNA was carried out using ten immunoSEQ deep assay plates. Source study methods: Filtering differed, since immunoSEQ gave only junction sequences and no quality scores. Profiled with immunoSEQ multiplex PCR; TCRdb holds only in-frame clones, not every one. The DNA was the basis for D and trimming; V, J and clone size are from that table. Of 400,000 to 550,000 clones in the sample, 79% were seen once. Study conclusions and caveats: Sampling involved blood alone; tissue repertoires likely differ.

Caucasian adults living in Nashville, Tennessee, provided all samples. For this clone: What it binds is not known.

V lost 3 bases, J lost 4 bases, and 21 bases lay in between. Germline V gene lookup returns CDR1 SGHVS and CDR2 FQNEAQ. There are 17 residues in the CDR3. The V call is TRBV7-8, the J call TRBJ2-5; D gene uncertain. Sequenced sample: PBMCs. This TCR was recovered from a woman aged 40 to 50 in good health. Some clones in this sample may be carry-over from other donors' samples. The CDR3 reads CASSFPWRLDPRETQYF. In DNA form, the CDR3 reads TGTGCCAGCAGCTTTCCCTGGCGCCTTGACCCAAGAGAGACCCAGTACTTC.